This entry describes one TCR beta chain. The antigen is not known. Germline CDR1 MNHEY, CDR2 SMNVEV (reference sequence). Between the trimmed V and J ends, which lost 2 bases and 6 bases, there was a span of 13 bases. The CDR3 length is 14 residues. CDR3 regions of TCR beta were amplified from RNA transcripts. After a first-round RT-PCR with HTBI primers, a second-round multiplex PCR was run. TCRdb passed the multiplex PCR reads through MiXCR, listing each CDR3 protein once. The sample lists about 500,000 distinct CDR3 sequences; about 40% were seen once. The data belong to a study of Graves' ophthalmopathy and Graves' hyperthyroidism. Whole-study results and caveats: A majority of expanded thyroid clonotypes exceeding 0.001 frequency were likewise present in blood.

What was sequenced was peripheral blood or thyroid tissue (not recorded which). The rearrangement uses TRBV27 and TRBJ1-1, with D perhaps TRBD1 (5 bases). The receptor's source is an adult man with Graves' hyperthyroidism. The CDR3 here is CASSLIGANSEAFF. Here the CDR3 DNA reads TGTGCCAGCAGTTTAATAGGGGCTAACTCTGAAGCTTTCTTT.